This is a list of T cell receptor beta chains from one sample in a study of radiotherapy plus CTLA-4 blockade in lung cancer. Here immunoSEQ multiplex PCR was the method, and the copy in TCRdb shows in-frame clones only, minus some. The data show 55,000 to 80,000 clones, around 77% seen once. Sequenced material: peripheral blood, taken from a patient treated with radiotherapy plus ipilimumab. The origin of the receptors is a human donor with non-small cell lung cancer who had a complete response to radiotherapy plus ipilimumab. Each CDR3 is given with its conserved first and last residue. A D gene is named only where the DNA matches it firmly. Size tells how often a clone was seen (once, few, many) or the class of an expanded clone, and some rows leave it out.

D: -; J: TRBJ1-5; V: TRBV2; size: -; CDR3: CASSEGMGNQPQHF; DNA: TGTGCCAGCAGTGAGGGCATGGGCAATCAGCCCCAGCATTTT
D: -; J: TRBJ1-1; V: TRBV7-9; size: -; CDR3: CASSLVVGNTEAFF; DNA: TGTGCCAGCAGCTTAGTTGTCGGGAACACTGAAGCTTTCTTT
D: -; J: TRBJ1-2; V: TRBV28; size: -; CDR3: CASSSLGVGTLHGYTF; DNA: TGTGCCAGCAGTTCGTTGGGCGTCGGGACACTCCATGGCTACACCTTC
D: -; J: TRBJ1-2; V: TRBV12-5; size: -; CDR3: CASGLGANYGYTF; DNA: TGTGCTAGTGGCCTTGGGGCTAACTATGGCTACACCTTC
D: -; J: TRBJ1-2; V: TRBV18; size: -; CDR3: CASSPPQGPSYGYTF; DNA: TGTGCCAGCTCACCACCTCAGGGCCCGAGCTATGGCTACACCTTC
D: -; J: TRBJ2-3; V: TRBV9; size: -; CDR3: CASSVDAYSTDTQYF; DNA: TGTGCCAGCAGCGTAGATGCCTATAGCACAGATACGCAGTATTTT
D: TRBD1; J: TRBJ2-5; V: TRBV6-5; size: -; CDR3: CASSPNRGQETQYF; DNA: TGTGCCAGCAGTCCCAACAGGGGCCAAGAGACCCAGTACTTC
D: -; J: TRBJ2-2; V: TRBV11-3; size: -; CDR3: CASSSYLGERGTGELFF; DNA: TGTGCCAGCAGCTCATATTTAGGGGAGCGCGGCACCGGGGAGCTGTTTTTT
D: TRBD1; J: TRBJ1-3; V: TRBV11-2; size: -; CDR3: CASSLVTGRGNTIYF; DNA: TGTGCCAGCAGCTTAGTGACAGGGCGCGGAAACACCATATATTTT
D: -; J: TRBJ2-1; V: TRBV5-8; size: once; CDR3: CASSFSGLTYNEQFF; DNA: TGTGCCAGCAGCTTCTCAGGACTCACCTACAATGAGCAGTTCTTC
D: -; J: TRBJ1-1; V: TRBV9; size: once; CDR3: CASSAGTLNTEAFF; DNA: TGTGCCAGCAGCGCCGGGACGTTGAACACTGAAGCTTTCTTT
D: -; J: TRBJ1-3; V: TRBV4-1; size: -; CDR3: CASSSAGTAGNTIYF; DNA: TGCGCCAGCAGCTCCGCTGGGACTGCTGGAAACACCATATATTTT
D: TRBD2; J: TRBJ2-1; V: TRBV12-5; size: -; CDR3: CASGRTSGGSNEQFF; DNA: TGTGCTAGTGGCCGTACTAGCGGGGGGAGCAATGAGCAGTTCTTC
D: -; J: TRBJ2-2; V: TRBV29-1; size: -; CDR3: CSVRQSNTGELFF; DNA: TGCAGCGTTCGACAGTCGAACACCGGGGAGCTGTTTTTT
D: TRBD2; J: TRBJ2-2; V: TRBV6-4; size: few; CDR3: CASRGPDLGGRGTGELFF; DNA: TGTGCCAGCAGAGGGCCGGATTTAGGCGGGAGAGGCACCGGGGAGCTGTTTTTT
D: -; J: TRBJ1-2; V: TRBV15; size: -; CDR3: CATSRGSDPTFNYGYTF; DNA: TGTGCCACCAGCAGAGGTTCAGATCCTACCTTTAACTATGGCTACACCTTC
D: -; J: TRBJ2-4; V: TRBV11-3; size: -; CDR3: CASSPRQSAKNIQYF; DNA: TGTGCCAGCAGCCCACGACAGTCTGCCAAAAACATTCAGTACTTC
D: -; J: TRBJ1-2; V: TRBV6-6; size: -; CDR3: CASSYRQTNYGYTF; DNA: TGTGCCAGCAGTTACCGACAGACTAACTATGGCTACACCTTC
D: -; J: TRBJ1-2; V: TRBV30; size: -; CDR3: CAWSPYRRTYGYTF; DNA: TGTGCCTGGAGTCCCTACCGACGGACGTATGGCTACACCTTC
D: -; J: TRBJ1-2; V: TRBV4-1; size: once; CDR3: CASSQEGPLRGYTF; DNA: TGCGCCAGCAGCCAAGAGGGACCGTTAAGAGGCTACACCTTC
D: TRBD2; J: TRBJ2-1; V: TRBV7-2; size: -; CDR3: CASSLDILAGGEQFF; DNA: TGTGCCAGCAGCTTAGATATACTAGCGGGAGGTGAGCAGTTCTTC
D: -; J: TRBJ2-2; V: TRBV18; size: -; CDR3: CASSPLGGEPGELFF; DNA: TGTGCCAGCTCACCACTTGGGGGCGAGCCCGGGGAGCTGTTTTTT
D: -; J: TRBJ2-3; V: TRBV5-1; size: -; CDR3: CARRPGVRSTDTQYF; DNA: TGCGCCAGGAGACCCGGGGTTCGTAGCACAGATACGCAGTATTTT
D: -; J: TRBJ2-2; V: TRBV6-1; size: few; CDR3: CASSDWGGGIWAGELFF; DNA: TGTGCCAGCAGTGATTGGGGAGGGGGAATATGGGCCGGGGAGCTGTTTTTT